The 19 T cell receptor beta chains in this list originate from one sample, sequenced in a study of radiotherapy plus CTLA-4 blockade in lung cancer. Produced via immunoSEQ multiplex PCR; TCRdb's table is partial and in-frame only. Of some 60,000 clones in the sample, 70% to 80% were seen once. Sequenced here: peripheral blood, sampled from a patient treated with radiotherapy plus ipilimumab. The receptors originated from a human donor with non-small cell lung cancer who had a partial response to radiotherapy plus ipilimumab.

This clone has only one observation. The J gene is TRBJ2-3, the V gene TRBV6-5; 8 nucleotides match TRBD1. The V and J ends lost 5 bases and 0 bases, in that order; junction bases with no gene match: 1. This CDR3 spans 14 amino acids. CDR1 and CDR2 (germline): MNHEY, SVGAGI. CDR3 sequence: CASSDRGSTDTQYF. The CDR3 coding sequence is TGTGCCAGCAGTGACAGGGGTAGCACAGATACGCAGTATTTT.

V is TRBV28 and J is TRBJ1-2; a weak D match, TRBD1 (6 bases). The CDR3 consists of 15 residues. Trimming cost V 5 bases and J 8 bases, with 21 bases left between them. Germline values: CDR1 MDHEN, CDR2 SYDVKM. The CDR3 loop is CASSPDGQKRKGYTF. The CDR3, as DNA: TGTGCCAGCAGTCCCGATGGACAGAAAAGGAAAGGCTACACCTTC.

This rearrangement joins TRBV29-1 to TRBJ2-1; 10 positions match TRBD1. The germline V gene encodes CDR1 SQVTM and CDR2 ANQGSEA. V trimming: 6 bases; J trimming: 11 bases; junction bases outside the gene matches: 7. The length of the CDR3 is 12 residues. CDR3 bases: TGCAGCGTCGAGGGGACAGGGGTAAAGCAGTTCTTC. Its protein is CSVEGTGVKQFF.

The chain links TRBV9 to TRBJ2-1, with D perhaps TRBD2 (5 bases). The germline V and J ends were trimmed by 4 bases and 6 bases, with 14 bases remaining between them. Germline V gives CDR1 SGDLS, CDR2 YYNGEE. The CDR3 spans 14 residues. The CDR3 DNA reads TGTGCCAGCAGCTTTGGGCGGGTGGGCAATGAGCAGTTCTTC. It is translated as CASSFGRVGNEQFF.

The CDR3 DNA follows: TGTGCCAGCAGCGAGGGGTCCGGGGGGGTCACAGATACGCAGTATTTT. The encoded protein is CASSEGSGGVTDTQYF. The chain combines TRBV9 with TRBJ2-3; 8 bases match TRBD2. CDR3 length equals 16 residues. Trimming took 3 bases from V and 2 from J; bases not matched to a gene: 8. The germline gives CDR1 SGDLS, CDR2 YYNGEE.

The chain recombines TRBV19 with TRBJ2-5; 7 bases are a match to TRBD2. Per the germline V gene, CDR1 is LNHDA and CDR2 is SQIVND (reference sequence). The CDR3 runs 14 residues. The V and J ends lost 5 bases and 2 bases, in that order; junction bases with no gene match: 5. The CDR3: CASSATSRQETQYF. The DNA for the CDR3 is TGTGCCAGTAGTGCGACTAGCCGTCAAGAGACCCAGTACTTC.

This chain uses TRBV5-1 with TRBJ1-1; 7 positions match TRBD1. J gave up 1 base and V 4 bases, and 10 bases lay outside the gene matches. The CDR3 has 16 residues. Germline V gives CDR1 SGHRS, CDR2 YFSETQ. The CDR3 nucleotides read TGCGCCAGCAGCCGGACAGGAGGAACCCCGAACACTGAAGCTTTCTTT. It translates to CASSRTGGTPNTEAFF.

The gene calls are TRBV29-1 and TRBJ2-1; 8 positions agree with TRBD1. CDR1 SQVTM and CDR2 ANQGSEA come from the germline V gene. Losses at the gene ends were 7 bases for V and 7 bases for J; bases not matched to a gene: 12. The CDR3 has 14 residues. CDR3 amino acids: CSAAGGLRTNEQFF. Written as DNA, the CDR3 is TGCAGCGCCGCAGGGGGCCTTCGAACGAATGAGCAGTTCTTC.

The V gene is TRBV9, the J gene TRBJ1-2, with 7 bases fitting TRBD1. This CDR3 comprises 13 residues. CDR1 is SGDLS, CDR2 YYNGEE, per germline. V lost 2 bases and J lost 5; bases outside the gene matches: 3. CDR3 in amino acids: CASSVGTEYGYTF. As DNA, the CDR3 is TGTGCCAGCAGCGTCGGGACAGAGTATGGCTACACCTTC.

A note on this clone: This CDR3 fails to terminate in the conserved phenylalanine or tryptophan, so it likely reflects a read error. This chain joins TRBV14 and TRBJ1-2; D ambiguous. CDR3 size: 16 residues. Germline values: CDR1 SGHDN, CDR2 FVKESK. V lost 0 bases and J 3 bases, leaving 14 bases between the germline ends. CDR3 DNA sequence: TGTGCCAGCAGCCAAGATATTCCGACCGGGGACTATGGCTACACCCTC. Translated: CASSQDIPTGDYGYTL.

The count of this clone is one. CDR3 DNA sequence: TGTGCCAGCAGCGTAGATGAGGGTCTGAACACTGAAGCTTTCTTT. Its translation is CASSVDEGLNTEAFF. V gene TRBV9 combines with J gene TRBJ1-1; no clear D gene. The CDR3 is 15 residues long. Trimming took 0 bases from V and 0 from J, leaving 9 bases between them. Germline CDR1 reads SGDLS; CDR2 reads YYNGEE.

The genes are TRBV4-1 and TRBJ2-7; D is perhaps TRBD1 (5 bases). Germline loops: CDR1 MGHRA, CDR2 YSYEKL. The ends were cut back, 2 bases at V and 2 bases at J, with 10 bases in the middle. This CDR3 region has 14 residues. The CDR3 sequence is CASSQNKGPYEQYF. The DNA for the CDR3 is TGCGCCAGCAGCCAAAACAAGGGGCCCTACGAGCAGTACTTC.

The chain combines TRBV18 with TRBJ1-1, with D possibly TRBD1 on 5 matching bases. The CDR3 sequence is 12 residues long. With 1 base removed from V and 8 bases from J, the gap between germline ends came to 8 bases. Germline assignment: CDR1 KGHSH and CDR2 LQKENI. CDR3 sequence: CASSPQQVEAFF. CDR3 in DNA: TGTGCCAGCTCACCACAACAGGTGGAAGCTTTCTTT. Filled out from reference TRBV18 and TRBJ1-1, the complete variable domain reads NAGVMQNPRHLVRRRGQEARLRCSPMKGHSHVYWYRQLPEEGLKFMVYLQKENIIDESGMPKERFSAEFPKEGPSILRIQQVVRGDSAAYFCASSPQQVEAFFGQGTRLTVV.

The DNA of the CDR3 is TGCGCCAGCAGCCAAGATACAGGGTCGACTGAAGCTTTCTTT. Translating gives CASSQDTGSTEAFF. This rearrangement joins TRBV4-3 to TRBJ1-1, with D possibly being TRBD1 (6 bases). The CDR3 spans 14 residues. V was cut by 0 bases and J by 5 bases, with 10 bases left in between. Per the germline V gene, CDR1 is LGHNA and CDR2 is YSLEER.

This chain joins TRBV19 and TRBJ2-1; 10 bases line up with TRBD2. This CDR3 has 14 residues. Germline V CDR1 and CDR2: LNHDA, SQIVND (reference sequence). J lost 12 bases, V lost 4 bases, and 9 bases had no gene match. CDR3 DNA sequence: TGTGCCAGTAGTACCTTAGCGGGGGGCCGGGGGCAGTTCTTC. This encodes CASSTLAGGRGQFF.

The V and J genes are TRBV6-1 and TRBJ2-1, with D tentatively TRBD2 (5 bases). Germline-derived CDR1 and CDR2 are MNHNS and SASEGT. The V gene lost 6 bases and the J gene lost 3 bases, with 15 bases spanning the gap. The CDR3 runs 15 residues. The CDR3 here is CASSRASRSYNEQFF. DNA of the CDR3: TGTGCCAGCAGCCGAGCTAGCCGAAGCTACAATGAGCAGTTCTTC.

The gene calls are TRBV7-2 and TRBJ2-5; 8 bases line up with TRBD2. CDR1 is SGHTA and CDR2 is FQGNSA in the germline V gene. V shed 8 bases, J shed 4 bases, and the junction held 9 bases outside the gene matches. The CDR3 covers 14 residues. In DNA form, the CDR3 reads TGTGCCAGCGGCGGGGGGCCTGTCCGAGAGACCCAGTACTTC. This sequence encodes CASGGGPVRETQYF.

This chain's CDR3 is CASSAGTGGSPLHF. The CDR3 DNA is TGTGCCAGCAGCGCCGGGACAGGGGGTTCACCCCTCCACTTT. The chain recombines TRBV9 with TRBJ1-6; TRBD1 agrees at 11 bases. The CDR3 loop spans 14 amino acids. Trimming removed 3 bases from V and 9 bases from J; junction bases left unmatched: 2. Germline V lookup: CDR1 SGDLS, CDR2 YYNGEE.

This clone occurred once. This rearrangement joins TRBV7-3 to TRBJ1-1; D ambiguous. Trimming removed 5 bases from V and 7 bases from J, with 8 bases in between. Germline lookup yields CDR1 SGHTA and CDR2 FQGTGA. This CDR3 is built from 11 residues. CDR3 region: CASSPGIEAFF. The CDR3, as DNA: TGTGCCAGCAGCCCGGGGATTGAAGCTTTCTTT.